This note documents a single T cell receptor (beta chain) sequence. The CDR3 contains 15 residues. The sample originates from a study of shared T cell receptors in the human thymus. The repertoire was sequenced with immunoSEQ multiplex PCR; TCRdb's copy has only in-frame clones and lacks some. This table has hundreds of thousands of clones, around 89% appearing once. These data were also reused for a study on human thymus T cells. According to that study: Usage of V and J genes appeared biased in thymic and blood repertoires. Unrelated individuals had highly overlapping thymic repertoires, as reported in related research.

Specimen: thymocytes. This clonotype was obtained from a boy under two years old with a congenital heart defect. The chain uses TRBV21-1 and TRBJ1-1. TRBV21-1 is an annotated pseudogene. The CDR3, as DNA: TGTGCCAGCAGCAAAGAAGGGAGAGTTAACACTGAAGCTTTCTTT. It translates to CASSKEGRVNTEAFF.